A single sample gave rise to the 15 T cell receptor beta chains below, sequenced in a study of blood T cell repertoires in COVID-19 (dated by TCRdb to about 2020). The library was prepared using the immunoSEQ multiplex PCR assay. TCRdb obtained this table from immuneACCESS and retained in-frame rearrangements with V and J assigned. These tables miss some clones; where compared with another copy, unresolved V genes account for less than half of the shortfall, and the remainder is unexplained. This sample is represented by a few hundred thousand clones; about 88% of them were singletons. Clones ranked in the top ten supply roughly 4.8% of the sample. The sample was peripheral blood. The receptors come from a woman aged 40 to 50 who had recovered from COVID-19.

This chain joins TRBV18 and TRBJ1-5; D gene ambiguous. Trimming stripped 3 bases from V and 6 bases from J, with 9 bases between. This CDR3 is 13 amino acids long. Germline V gives CDR1 KGHSH, CDR2 LQKENI. The CDR3 coding sequence is TGTGCCAGCTCACCGTCAAGCCCTCAGCCCCAGCATTTT. The encoded protein is CASSPSSPQPQHF.

Here the CDR3 reads CASGTSGSPPDTQYF. Written as DNA, the CDR3 is TGTGCCAGCGGAACTAGCGGGAGCCCCCCAGATACGCAGTATTTT. The chain combines TRBV9 with TRBJ2-3, with 11 positions matching TRBD2. The V gene's germline CDR1 is SGDLS and CDR2 YYNGEE. J was trimmed by 4 bases and V by 7 bases; bases with no gene match: 8. The CDR3 is 15 residues long.

V and J are TRBV7-2 and TRBJ1-2; D may be TRBD1 (5 bases). Germline V gene data show CDR1 as SGHTA and CDR2 as FQGNSA. CDR3 length equals 15 residues. Trimming stripped 6 bases from V and 4 bases from J, with 18 bases between. This CDR3 reads CASRRPGVPVYGYTF. In nucleotides, the CDR3 is TGTGCCAGCAGGAGGCCGGGGGTTCCGGTCTATGGCTACACCTTC.

The V gene is TRBV30, the J gene TRBJ1-1; TRBD1 aligns across 7 bases. In germline, CDR1 is GTSNPN, CDR2 SVGIG (reference sequence). Trimming took 5 bases from V and 10 from J; bases not matched to a gene: 4. This CDR3 has 10 amino acids. In DNA form, the CDR3 reads TGTGCCTGGGGGACAGCTGCAGCTTTCTTT. Amino acids: CAWGTAAAFF.

CDR3 amino acids: CASSEALGGYNEQFF. The DNA for the CDR3 is TGTGCCAGCAGTGAAGCGCTCGGCGGGTACAATGAGCAGTTCTTC. The genes are TRBV2 and TRBJ2-1, with a possible D match to TRBD2 (5 bases). V dropped 0 bases and J dropped 4 bases, with 10 bases sitting between them. The CDR3 contains 15 residues. Germline CDR1 SNHLY, CDR2 FYNNEI.

This chain links TRBV14 with TRBJ2-3; D call uncertain. Between the trimmed V and J ends, which lost 6 bases and 0 bases, there was a span of 7 bases. This CDR3 contains 13 residues. Germline CDR1 SGHDN, CDR2 FVKESK. DNA for the CDR3: TGTGCCAGCAGACTGACTAGCACAGATACGCAGTATTTT. Translating gives CASRLTSTDTQYF.

The chain combines TRBV21-1 with TRBJ2-7; the table's TRBD1 call for D was not verified on the DNA. TRBV21-1 is a recognized pseudogene. The CDR3 loop spans 16 amino acids. CDR3 coding DNA: TGTGCCAGCAGCAAGCTGGGGGACAGGGCTTCCTACGAGCAGTACGTC. It codes for CASSKLGDRASYEQYV.

V usage is TRBV11-2 and J usage is TRBJ2-4, with D possibly being TRBD2 (6 bases). CDR3 size: 13 residues. In germline, CDR1 is SGHAT, CDR2 FQNNGV. V was cut by 2 bases and J by 8 bases, with 10 bases left in between. This CDR3 is CASSLPGEHIQYF. CDR3 sequence (DNA): TGTGCCAGCAGCTTACCGGGAGAACACATTCAGTACTTC.

This clone was recorded only once. This chain joins TRBV4-3 and TRBJ1-1; 7 bases match TRBD1. Per the germline V gene, CDR1 is LGHNA and CDR2 is YSLEER. The CDR3 has 16 residues. Unmatched junction bases numbered 17, after V lost 3 bases and J lost 10 bases. The CDR3 sequence: CASSHHRGLEPAGAFF. CDR3 bases: TGCGCCAGCAGCCACCACAGGGGTTTGGAGCCGGCGGGAGCTTTCTTT.

J is TRBJ1-5 and V is TRBV29-1; 8 positions agree with TRBD1. Germline CDR1 SQVTM, CDR2 ANQGSEA. Trimming took 4 bases from V and 6 from J; bases not matched to a gene: 2. CDR3 size: 12 residues. The CDR3 DNA reads TGCAGCGTTGGGACAGGGCCTCAGCCCCAGCATTTT. Translated, it gives CSVGTGPQPQHF.

This clone was counted a single time. This sequence joins TRBV30 and TRBJ2-2; D uncertain. Trimming removed 1 base at V and 5 bases at J, with 14 bases between. Germline V lookup: CDR1 GTSNPN, CDR2 SVGIG (reference sequence). This CDR3 has 15 amino acids. This CDR3 reads CAWSDLMEKTGELFF. CDR3 nucleotide sequence: TGTGCCTGGAGTGACCTAATGGAGAAGACCGGGGAGCTGTTTTTT.

This chain connects TRBV3-1 (or the pseudogene TRBV3-2) to TRBJ2-1; 16 bases map to TRBD2. This CDR3 comprises 15 residues. Germline trimming cut 4 bases from V and 10 bases from J; bases unmatched to any gene: 4. Germline V CDR1 and CDR2: LGHDT, YNNKEL (reference sequence). CDR3 in DNA: TGTGCCAGCAGCCTGGGACTAGCGGGGGGGAGCGAGCAGTTCTTC. Translated: CASSLGLAGGSEQFF.

The table lists this clone with a count of one. The chain joins TRBV29-1 to TRBJ1-5, with D unresolved. The CDR3 length is 13 residues. Germline V gives CDR1 SQVTM, CDR2 ANQGSEA. V shed 4 bases and J shed 6 bases, with 13 bases lying between them. The CDR3 spells CSVVGGVGQPQHF. CDR3 DNA: TGCAGCGTTGTAGGCGGGGTGGGTCAGCCCCAGCATTTT.

Here the CDR3 reads CASSVEWASYNEQFF. In nucleotides, the CDR3 is TGTGCCAGCAGCGTAGAGTGGGCGTCCTACAATGAGCAGTTCTTC. The gene calls are TRBV9 and TRBJ2-1; unclear D gene. This CDR3 has 15 residues. The V and J ends lost 0 bases and 1 base respectively, with 8 bases between them. Germline values: CDR1 SGDLS, CDR2 YYNGEE.

The gene calls are TRBV18 and TRBJ1-5, with D tentatively TRBD1 (5 bases). Germline lookup yields CDR1 KGHSH and CDR2 LQKENI. Trimming removed 1 base at V and 9 bases at J, with 13 bases between. The CDR3 is 14 residues long. This CDR3 reads CASSPLGGERPQHF. CDR3 in DNA: TGTGCCAGCTCACCACTAGGAGGGGAGCGGCCCCAGCATTTT.